This T cell receptor (beta chain) was observed in a study of blood T cell repertoires in COVID-19. Study background: The origin of the acute and convalescent COVID-19 samples was the United States, Italy and Spain. Sources were T cells, B-cell-depleted T cells, or PBMCs; the material itself was cDNA or gDNA.

Original processing methods: Reference gene primer amplification yielded estimated nucleated cell counts. Repertoires were generated with immunoSEQ multiplex PCR, while TCRdb's copy carries only in-frame clones and drops some. V and J calls plus clone size are reproduced from that table; the DNA served to infer D and trimming. The sample consists of 81,000 or so clones, 80% to 95% of them appearing once. The material sequenced was peripheral blood. The receptor's source is a woman aged 55-70 years with active COVID-19.

The CDR3, as DNA: TGTGCCATCAGTGAGTCCTCCTTCGGGAATGAGCAGTTCTTC. It is translated as CAISESSFGNEQFF. The rearrangement links TRBV10-3 to TRBJ2-1; D uncertain. The V end lost 0 bases, the J end lost 7 bases, and 10 bases lay between the germline ends. There are 14 residues in the CDR3. Germline V lookup: CDR1 ENHRY, CDR2 SYGVKD.